A single sample gave rise to the 17 T cell receptor beta chains below, sequenced in a study of cytomegalovirus exposure and HLA in healthy donors. Assay used: immunoSEQ multiplex PCR; TCRdb lists only in-frame clones, some missing. The sample shows about 73,000 clones, about 93% of them seen only once. The sample comprised PBMCs. Receptors were obtained from a woman aged 18-29 years in good health and CMV-seropositive.

This chain uses TRBV5-4 with TRBJ2-3, with D possibly being TRBD2 (5 bases). This CDR3 region has 14 residues. V was pared by 4 bases and J by 0 bases, with 9 bases between. Germline values: CDR1 SGHNT, CDR2 YYREEE (reference sequence). Here the CDR3 DNA reads TGTGCCAGCAGCCGCGGCGGGAGCACAGATACGCAGTATTTT. Translating gives CASSRGGSTDTQYF.

J is TRBJ1-1 and V is TRBV5-1; D is unclear. The CDR3 consists of 15 residues. Germline values: CDR1 SGHRS, CDR2 YFSETQ. V lost 0 bases, J lost 5 bases, and 14 bases lay in between. The DNA for the CDR3 is TGCGCCAGCAGCTTGGAAGGGCCCCCGGGGACTGAAGCTTTCTTT. As protein: CASSLEGPPGTEAFF.

CDR3 region: CASSQGGSASGRAHEQYF. The CDR3 nucleotides are TGCGCCAGCAGCCAAGGGGGCAGCGCTAGCGGGAGGGCCCACGAGCAGTACTTC. The rearrangement uses TRBV4-1 and TRBJ2-7; 12 bases are shared with TRBD2. V was clipped by 1 base and J by 5 bases; unmatched bases: 12. This CDR3 has 18 residues. The germline V gene has CDR1 MGHRA and CDR2 YSYEKL.

The rearrangement uses TRBV30 and TRBJ2-1; D may be TRBD1 (5 bases). This CDR3 has 11 residues. Per the germline V gene, CDR1 is GTSNPN and CDR2 is SVGIG (reference sequence). Between the trimmed V and J ends, which lost 4 bases and 5 bases, there was a span of 6 bases. CDR3 loop: CAWKDNNEQFF. CDR3 DNA sequence: TGTGCCTGGAAGGACAACAATGAGCAGTTCTTC.

This clone was seen a single time. The V call is TRBV2, the J call TRBJ2-1; 9 nucleotides line up with TRBD1. The CDR3 totals 15 residues. J gave up 3 bases and V 5 bases, and 5 bases lay outside the gene matches. The germline V gene has CDR1 SNHLY and CDR2 FYNNEI. The CDR3 coding sequence is TGTGCCAGCAGTACAGACAGGGGGAACTACAATGAGCAGTTCTTC. Translated: CASSTDRGNYNEQFF.

This chain joins TRBV21-1 and TRBJ2-1; the D call in the table, TRBD2, was not verified against the DNA. TRBV21-1 is termed a pseudogene. The CDR3 runs 14 residues. CDR3 nucleotide sequence: TGTGCCAGCCCCAACTCAACCAACTACAATGAGCAGTTCTTC. Encoded protein: CASPNSTNYNEQFF.

The rearrangement links TRBV18 to TRBJ1-1, with no clear D. From germline, CDR1 is KGHSH and CDR2 LQKENI. There are 15 residues in the CDR3. V dropped 4 bases and J dropped 0 bases, with 12 bases sitting between them. CDR3 nucleotide sequence: TGTGCCAGCTCACTCCGGGAGGGTTTGAACACTGAAGCTTTCTTT. Translated, it gives CASSLREGLNTEAFF.

The chain employs TRBV27 and TRBJ2-5, with 7 bases that match TRBD2. The trim removed 5 bases at V and 9 bases at J, leaving 3 bases unmatched. The CDR3 runs to 11 residues. CDR1 is MNHEY, CDR2 SMNVEV, per germline (reference sequence). In DNA form, the CDR3 reads TGTGCCAGCAGTAGTGGGAGGGCCCAGTACTTC. Amino acids: CASSSGRAQYF.

The chain is built from TRBV19 and TRBJ1-2; possible D gene TRBD1, 6 bases. Germline CDR1 is LNHDA and CDR2 is SQIVND (reference sequence). Trimming removed 7 bases at V and 7 bases at J, with 13 bases between. The CDR3 spans 12 residues. The CDR3 nucleotides read TGTGCCAGTATCGAAGGGGGTGGTGGCTACACCTTC. This translates into CASIEGGGGYTF.

This rearrangement joins TRBV27 to TRBJ1-6; 7 bases map to TRBD1. Germline V gene data show CDR1 as MNHEY and CDR2 as SMNVEV (reference sequence). V was pared by 3 bases and J by 10 bases, with 9 bases of the junction left unmatched. This CDR3 has 15 amino acids. The CDR3 nucleotides read TGTGCCAGCAGTTTCCGGGACAGCTATTTCTCACCCCTCCACTTT. Residues: CASSFRDSYFSPLHF.

The V call is TRBV5-1, the J call TRBJ1-4, with 7 nucleotides matching TRBD1. CDR1 and CDR2 (germline): SGHRS, YFSETQ. V was pared by 5 bases and J by 5 bases, with 18 bases of the junction left unmatched. The CDR3 is 18 amino acids. The CDR3 DNA is TGCGCCAGCAGTCTGGTAGGGGGCGCGGAGGGAAGAAATGAAAAACTGTTTTTT. Amino acid sequence: CASSLVGGAEGRNEKLFF.

This clone was seen a few times. The V call is TRBV11-2, the J call TRBJ1-4, with D uncertain. The CDR3 sequence is 15 residues long. Germline CDR1 and CDR2: SGHAT and FQNNGV. V dropped 1 base and J dropped 7 bases, with 13 bases sitting between them. The CDR3 loop reads CASSLGRDESEKLFF. CDR3 nucleotide sequence: TGTGCCAGCAGCTTAGGGCGGGATGAATCTGAAAAACTGTTTTTT.

The J gene is TRBJ1-6, the V gene TRBV30, with D possibly matching TRBD1 (6 bases). V was cut by 8 bases and J by 6 bases, with 11 bases left in between. Germline CDR1 GTSNPN, CDR2 SVGIG (reference sequence). The length of the CDR3 is 12 residues. The CDR3 sequence is CAHGQLNSPLHF. In DNA form, the CDR3 reads TGTGCCCACGGACAGCTTAATTCACCCCTCCACTTT.

This clone has just one count. V usage is TRBV29-1 and J usage is TRBJ1-2; D gene uncertain. Between the trimmed V and J ends, which lost 3 bases and 8 bases, there was a span of 10 bases. Germline CDR1 and CDR2: SQVTM and ANQGSEA. The length of the CDR3 is 11 residues. This CDR3 is CSVDGFRGYTF. The CDR3, as DNA: TGCAGCGTTGATGGTTTCAGGGGCTACACCTTC.

V gene TRBV6-1 combines with J gene TRBJ2-7, with D maybe TRBD2 (5 bases). CDR1 MNHNS and CDR2 SASEGT come from the germline V gene. V gave up 7 bases and J gave up 4 bases, with 14 bases separating them. The CDR3 has 13 residues. The CDR3 loop reads CASTPAGQYEQYF. DNA for the CDR3: TGTGCCAGCACCCCCGCGGGCCAATACGAGCAGTACTTC.

V is TRBV28 and J is TRBJ2-3, with TRBD2 matching over 13 bases. CDR1 and CDR2 from the germline V gene are MDHEN and SYDVKM. V was clipped by 3 bases and J by 4 bases; unmatched bases: 4. This CDR3 is 16 amino acids long. The CDR3 sequence is CASSFLTSGGADTQYF. CDR3 DNA: TGTGCCAGCAGTTTCCTTACTAGCGGGGGGGCAGATACGCAGTATTTT. The whole variable domain, remainder taken from reference TRBV28 and TRBJ2-3, is DVKVTQSSRYLVKRTGEKVFLECVQDMDHENMFWYRQDPGLGLRLIYFSYDVKMKEKGDIPEGYSVSREKKERFSLILESASTNQTSMYLCASSFLTSGGADTQYFGPGTRLTVL.

About this clone: The junction shows a germline mismatch at one end, possibly a read error. The chain uses TRBV20-1 and TRBJ2-3, with 7 bases that match TRBD1. This CDR3 has 11 amino acids. CDR1 is DFQATT and CDR2 is SNEGSKA in the germline V gene (reference sequence). The CDR3 sequence: CSASRGQSFGF. The CDR3 DNA sequence: TGCAGTGCTAGCAGGGGACAGTCATTTGGTTTT.